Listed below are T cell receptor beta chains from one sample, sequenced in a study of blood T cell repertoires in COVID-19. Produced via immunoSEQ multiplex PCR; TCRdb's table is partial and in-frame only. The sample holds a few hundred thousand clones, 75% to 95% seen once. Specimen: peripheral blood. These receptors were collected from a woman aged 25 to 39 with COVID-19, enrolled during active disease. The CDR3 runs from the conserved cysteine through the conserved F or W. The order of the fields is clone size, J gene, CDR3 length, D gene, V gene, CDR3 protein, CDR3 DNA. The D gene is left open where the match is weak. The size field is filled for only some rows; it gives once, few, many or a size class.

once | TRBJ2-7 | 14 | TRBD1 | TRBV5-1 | CASSSTGTDYEQYF | TGCGCCAGCAGCAGTACCGGGACAGATTACGAGCAGTACTTC
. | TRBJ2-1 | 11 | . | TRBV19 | CASTNLNEQFF | TGTGCCAGTACTAACCTCAATGAGCAGTTCTTC
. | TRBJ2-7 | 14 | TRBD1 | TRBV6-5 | CASSSGQGAYEQYF | TGTGCCAGCAGTTCCGGACAGGGTGCCTACGAGCAGTACTTC
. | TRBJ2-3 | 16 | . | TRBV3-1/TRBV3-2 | CASSPPGTLSTDTQYF | TGTGCCAGCAGCCCACCCGGGACACTCAGCACAGATACGCAGTATTTT
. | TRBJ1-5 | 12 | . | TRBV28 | CASSSPYQPQHF | TGTGCCAGCAGTTCCCCCTACCAGCCCCAGCATTTT
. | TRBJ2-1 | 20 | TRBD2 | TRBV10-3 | CAISGTGTSGRIGWDNEQFF | TGTGCCATCAGTGGAACCGGGACTAGCGGGAGGATAGGGTGGGACAATGAGCAGTTCTTC
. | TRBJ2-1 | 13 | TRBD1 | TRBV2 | CASSDRGYNEQFF | TGTGCCAGCAGCGACAGGGGTTACAATGAGCAGTTCTTC
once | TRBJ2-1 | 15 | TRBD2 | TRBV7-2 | CASSPGGTTYNEQFF | TGTGCCAGCAGCCCCGGTGGGACTACCTACAATGAGCAGTTCTTC
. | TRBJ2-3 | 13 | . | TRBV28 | CASGRTTPDTQYF | TGTGCCAGCGGTCGGACTACTCCAGATACGCAGTATTTT
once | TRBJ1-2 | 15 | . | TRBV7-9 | CASRLDSAFNYGYTF | TGTGCCAGCAGACTGGACAGCGCTTTCAACTATGGCTACACCTTC
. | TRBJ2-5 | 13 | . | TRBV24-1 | CATSDLIQETQYF | TGTGCCACCAGTGATTTGATACAAGAGACCCAGTACTTC
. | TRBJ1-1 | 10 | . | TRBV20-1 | CSASGTEAFF | TGCAGTGCTTCCGGGACAGAAGCTTTCTTT
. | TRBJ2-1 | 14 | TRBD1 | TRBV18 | CASSRQGGWNEQFF | TGTGCCAGCTCACGACAGGGTGGTTGGAATGAGCAGTTCTTC
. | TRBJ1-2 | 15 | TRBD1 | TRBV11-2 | CASSSVGGTRRGYTF | TGTGCCAGCAGCTCCGTAGGGGGCACTCGAAGGGGCTACACCTTC
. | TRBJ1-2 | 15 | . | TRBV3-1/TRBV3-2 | CASSQDLWEADGYTF | TGTGCCAGCAGCCAAGATCTCTGGGAGGCCGACGGCTACACCTTC
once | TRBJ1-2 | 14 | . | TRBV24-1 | CATSDPGRVNGYTF | TGTGCCACCAGTGATCCGGGGAGGGTCAATGGCTACACCTTC
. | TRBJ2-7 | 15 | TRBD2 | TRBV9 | CASSATSGGRYEQYF | TGTGCCAGCAGCGCGACTAGCGGGGGCCGCTACGAGCAGTACTTC
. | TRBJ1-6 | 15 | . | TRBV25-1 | CASSGGTLGASPLHF | TGTGCCAGCAGTGGAGGGACTTTAGGAGCTTCACCCCTCCACTTT
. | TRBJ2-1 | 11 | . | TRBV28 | CASSSYSEQFF | TGTGCCAGCAGTTCCTATAGCGAGCAGTTCTTC
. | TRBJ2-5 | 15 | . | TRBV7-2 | CASSLSGTEQETQYF | TGTGCCAGCAGCTTGTCCGGTACCGAACAAGAGACCCAGTACTTC
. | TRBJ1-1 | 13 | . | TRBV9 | CASSVHGNTEAFF | TGTGCCAGCAGCGTACACGGGAACACTGAAGCTTTCTTT
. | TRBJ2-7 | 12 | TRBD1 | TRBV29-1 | CSARDSTYEQYF | TGCAGCGCCCGGGACAGTACCTACGAGCAGTACTTC
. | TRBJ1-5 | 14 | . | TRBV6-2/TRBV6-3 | CASSTPGQSQPQHF | TGTGCCAGCAGCACACCGGGACAAAGTCAGCCCCAGCATTTT
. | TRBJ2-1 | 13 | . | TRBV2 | CASVRQGWNEQFF | TGTGCCAGCGTGCGGCAGGGGTGGAATGAGCAGTTCTTC
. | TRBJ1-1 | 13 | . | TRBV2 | CASSGGMNTEAFF | TGTGCCAGCAGTGGAGGCATGAACACTGAAGCTTTCTTT